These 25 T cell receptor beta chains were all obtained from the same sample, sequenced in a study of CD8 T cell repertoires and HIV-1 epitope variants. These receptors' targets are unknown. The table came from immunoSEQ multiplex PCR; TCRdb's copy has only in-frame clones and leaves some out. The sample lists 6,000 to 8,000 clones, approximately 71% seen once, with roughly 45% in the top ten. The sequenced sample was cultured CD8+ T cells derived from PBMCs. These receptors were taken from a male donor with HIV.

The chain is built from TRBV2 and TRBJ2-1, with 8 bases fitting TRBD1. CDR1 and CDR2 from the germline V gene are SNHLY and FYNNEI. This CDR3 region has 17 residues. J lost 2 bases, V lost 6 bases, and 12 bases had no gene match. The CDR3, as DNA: TGTGCCAGCAGCTCCATCGGGCAGGGGGCCACCTACAATGAGCAGTTCTTC. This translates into CASSSIGQGATYNEQFF.

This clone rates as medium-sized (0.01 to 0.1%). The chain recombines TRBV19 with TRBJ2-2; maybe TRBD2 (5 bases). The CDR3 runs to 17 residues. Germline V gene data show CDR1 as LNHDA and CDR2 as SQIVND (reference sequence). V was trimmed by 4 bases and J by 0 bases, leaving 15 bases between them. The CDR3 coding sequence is TGTGCCAGTAGTAACTGGATTCAGACTACGAACACCGGGGAGCTGTTTTTT. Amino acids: CASSNWIQTTNTGELFF.

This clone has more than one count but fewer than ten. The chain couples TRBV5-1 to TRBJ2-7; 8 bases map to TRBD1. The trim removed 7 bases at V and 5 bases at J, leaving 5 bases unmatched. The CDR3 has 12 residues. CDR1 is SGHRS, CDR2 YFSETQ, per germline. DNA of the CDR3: TGCGCCAGCGCCAGGGGGCTGAACGAGCAGTACTTC. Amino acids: CASARGLNEQYF.

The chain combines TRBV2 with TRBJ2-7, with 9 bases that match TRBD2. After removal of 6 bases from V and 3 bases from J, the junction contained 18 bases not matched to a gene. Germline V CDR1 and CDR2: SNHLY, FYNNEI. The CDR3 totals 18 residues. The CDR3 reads CASRSQLAGLIPNYEQYF. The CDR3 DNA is TGTGCCAGCAGGAGCCAACTAGCGGGCCTCATCCCTAACTACGAGCAGTACTTC.

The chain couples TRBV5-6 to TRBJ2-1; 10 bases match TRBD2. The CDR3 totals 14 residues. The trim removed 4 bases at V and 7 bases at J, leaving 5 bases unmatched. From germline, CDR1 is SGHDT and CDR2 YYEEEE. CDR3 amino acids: CASSTGLAANEQFF. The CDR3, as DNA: TGTGCCAGCAGCACAGGACTAGCGGCTAATGAGCAGTTCTTC.

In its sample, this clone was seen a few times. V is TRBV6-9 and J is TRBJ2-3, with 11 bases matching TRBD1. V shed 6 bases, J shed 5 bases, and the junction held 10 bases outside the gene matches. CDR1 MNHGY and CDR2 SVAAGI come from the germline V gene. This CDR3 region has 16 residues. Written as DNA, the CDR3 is TGTGCCAGCAGGGACTCGGACAGGGGGCAGGGAGATACGCAGTATTTT. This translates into CASRDSDRGQGDTQYF.

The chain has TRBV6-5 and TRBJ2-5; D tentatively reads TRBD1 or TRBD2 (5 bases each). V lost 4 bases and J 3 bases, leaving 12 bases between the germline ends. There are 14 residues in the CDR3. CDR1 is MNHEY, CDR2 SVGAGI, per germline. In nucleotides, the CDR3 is TGTGCCAGCAGTTCAAATGGGGGAGAAGAGACCCAGTACTTC. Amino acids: CASSSNGGEETQYF.

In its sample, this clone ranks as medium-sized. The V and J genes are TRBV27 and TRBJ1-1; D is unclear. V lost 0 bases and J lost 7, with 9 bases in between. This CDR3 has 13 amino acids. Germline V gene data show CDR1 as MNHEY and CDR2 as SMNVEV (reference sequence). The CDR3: CASSLSSRNEAFF. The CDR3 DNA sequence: TGTGCCAGCAGTTTATCGTCCCGGAATGAAGCTTTCTTT.

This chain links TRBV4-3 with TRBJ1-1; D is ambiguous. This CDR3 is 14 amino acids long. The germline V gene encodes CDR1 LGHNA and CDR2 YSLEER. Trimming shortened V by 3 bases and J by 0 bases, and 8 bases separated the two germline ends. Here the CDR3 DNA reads TGCGCCAGCAGCCAGGATATCATGAACACTGAAGCTTTCTTT. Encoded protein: CASSQDIMNTEAFF.

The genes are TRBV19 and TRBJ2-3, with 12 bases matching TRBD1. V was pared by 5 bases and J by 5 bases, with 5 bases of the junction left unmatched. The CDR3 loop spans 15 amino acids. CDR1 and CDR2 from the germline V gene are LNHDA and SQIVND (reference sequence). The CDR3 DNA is TGTGCCAGTAGTCCCGGGACAGGGGGCGTAGATACGCAGTATTTT. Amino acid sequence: CASSPGTGGVDTQYF.

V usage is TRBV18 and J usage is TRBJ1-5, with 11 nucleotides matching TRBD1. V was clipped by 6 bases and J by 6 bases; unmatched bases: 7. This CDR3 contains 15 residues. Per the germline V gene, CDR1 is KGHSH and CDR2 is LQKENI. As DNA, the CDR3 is TGTGCCAGCTCCCGGGGACAGGGGGAAGGTCAGCCCCAGCATTTT. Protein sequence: CASSRGQGEGQPQHF.

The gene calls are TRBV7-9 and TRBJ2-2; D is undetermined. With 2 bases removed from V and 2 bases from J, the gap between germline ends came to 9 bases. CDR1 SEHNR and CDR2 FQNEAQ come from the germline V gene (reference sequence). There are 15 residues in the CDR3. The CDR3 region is CASSLTDFNTGELFF. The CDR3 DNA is TGTGCCAGCAGCTTAACAGATTTCAACACCGGGGAGCTGTTTTTT.

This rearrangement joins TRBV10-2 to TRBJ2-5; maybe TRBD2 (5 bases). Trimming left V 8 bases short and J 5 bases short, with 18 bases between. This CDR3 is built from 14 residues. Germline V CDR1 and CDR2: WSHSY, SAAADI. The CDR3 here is CASSTQREWETQYF. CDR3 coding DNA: TGCGCCAGCTCAACCCAGAGGGAGTGGGAGACCCAGTACTTC.

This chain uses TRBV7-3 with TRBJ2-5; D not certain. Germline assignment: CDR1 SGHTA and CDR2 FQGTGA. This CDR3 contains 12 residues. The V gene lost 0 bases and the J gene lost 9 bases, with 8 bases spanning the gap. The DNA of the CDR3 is TGTGCCAGCAGCTTAACGGGCGGCCCCCAGTACTTC. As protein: CASSLTGGPQYF.

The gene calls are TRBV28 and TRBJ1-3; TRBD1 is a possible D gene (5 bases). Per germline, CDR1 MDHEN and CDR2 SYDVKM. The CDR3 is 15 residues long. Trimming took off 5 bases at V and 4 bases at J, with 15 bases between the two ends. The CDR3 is CASSTRQGVGNTIYF. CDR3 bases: TGTGCCAGCAGTACCCGCCAGGGTGTCGGAAACACCATATATTTT.

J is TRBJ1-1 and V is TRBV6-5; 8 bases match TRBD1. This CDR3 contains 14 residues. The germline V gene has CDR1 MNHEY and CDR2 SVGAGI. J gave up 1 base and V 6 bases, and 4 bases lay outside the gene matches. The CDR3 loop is CASSLTGENTEAFF. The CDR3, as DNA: TGTGCCAGCAGCCTGACAGGGGAGAACACTGAAGCTTTCTTT.

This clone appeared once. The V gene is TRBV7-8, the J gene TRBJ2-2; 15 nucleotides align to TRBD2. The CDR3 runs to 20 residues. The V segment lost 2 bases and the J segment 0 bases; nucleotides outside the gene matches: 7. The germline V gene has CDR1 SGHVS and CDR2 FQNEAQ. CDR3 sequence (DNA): TGTGCCAGCAGCTTACGCGCGGGACTAGCGGGAGGTTCGAACACCGGGGAGCTGTTTTTT. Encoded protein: CASSLRAGLAGGSNTGELFF.

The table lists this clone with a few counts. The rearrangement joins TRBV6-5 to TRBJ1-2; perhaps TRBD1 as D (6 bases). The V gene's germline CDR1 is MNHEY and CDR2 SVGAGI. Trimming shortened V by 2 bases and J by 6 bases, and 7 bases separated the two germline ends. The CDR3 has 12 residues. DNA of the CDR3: TGTGCCAGCAGTTACGGGGGGCATGGCTACACCTTC. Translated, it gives CASSYGGHGYTF.

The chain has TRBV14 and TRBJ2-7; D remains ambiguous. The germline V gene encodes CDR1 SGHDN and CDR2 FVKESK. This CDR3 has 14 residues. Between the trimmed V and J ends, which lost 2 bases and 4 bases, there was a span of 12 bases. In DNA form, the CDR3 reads TGTGCCAGCAGCCAATTTAAAGGGAAATACGAGCAGTACTTC. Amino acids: CASSQFKGKYEQYF.

In nucleotides, the CDR3 is TGCAGCGTTGAAGATCAACAAGAGGGGGCTGGGGAGACCCAGTACTTC. Its translation is CSVEDQQEGAGETQYF. J is TRBJ2-5 and V is TRBV29-1, with TRBD1 matching over 7 bases. With V trimmed by 0 bases and J by 5 bases, 12 bases remained unmatched. Per germline, CDR1 SQVTM and CDR2 ANQGSEA. This CDR3 has 16 amino acids.

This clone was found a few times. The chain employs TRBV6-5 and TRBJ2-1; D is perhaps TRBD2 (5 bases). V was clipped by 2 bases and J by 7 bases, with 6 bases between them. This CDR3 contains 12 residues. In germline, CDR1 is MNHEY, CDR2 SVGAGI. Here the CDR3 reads CASSYTGNEQFF. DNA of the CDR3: TGTGCCAGCAGTTACACGGGGAATGAGCAGTTCTTC.

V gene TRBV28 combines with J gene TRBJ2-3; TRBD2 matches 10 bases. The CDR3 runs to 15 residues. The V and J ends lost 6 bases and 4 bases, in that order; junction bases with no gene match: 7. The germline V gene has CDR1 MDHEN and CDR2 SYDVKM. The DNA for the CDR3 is TGTGCCAGCAGGCTAGCGGGGGAACTCGCAGATACGCAGTATTTT. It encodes CASRLAGELADTQYF.

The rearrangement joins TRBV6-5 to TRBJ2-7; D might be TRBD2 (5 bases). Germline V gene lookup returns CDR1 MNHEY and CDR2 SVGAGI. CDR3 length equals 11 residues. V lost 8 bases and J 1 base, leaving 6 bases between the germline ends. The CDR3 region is CASRGSYEQYF. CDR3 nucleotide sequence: TGTGCCAGCCGCGGGTCCTACGAGCAGTACTTC.

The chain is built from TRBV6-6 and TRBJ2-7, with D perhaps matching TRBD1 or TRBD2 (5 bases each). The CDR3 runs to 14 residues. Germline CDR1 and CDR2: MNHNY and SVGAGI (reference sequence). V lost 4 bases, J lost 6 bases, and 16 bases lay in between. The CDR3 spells CASSSPGQSIEQYF. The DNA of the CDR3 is TGTGCCAGCAGTTCCCCGGGGCAGTCAATCGAGCAGTACTTC.

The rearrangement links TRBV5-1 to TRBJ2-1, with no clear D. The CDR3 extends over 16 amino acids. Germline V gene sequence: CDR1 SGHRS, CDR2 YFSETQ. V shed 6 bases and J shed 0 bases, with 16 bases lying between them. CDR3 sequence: CASIAPGVSSYNEQFF. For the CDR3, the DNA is TGCGCCAGCATTGCCCCTGGGGTGTCCTCCTACAATGAGCAGTTCTTC.